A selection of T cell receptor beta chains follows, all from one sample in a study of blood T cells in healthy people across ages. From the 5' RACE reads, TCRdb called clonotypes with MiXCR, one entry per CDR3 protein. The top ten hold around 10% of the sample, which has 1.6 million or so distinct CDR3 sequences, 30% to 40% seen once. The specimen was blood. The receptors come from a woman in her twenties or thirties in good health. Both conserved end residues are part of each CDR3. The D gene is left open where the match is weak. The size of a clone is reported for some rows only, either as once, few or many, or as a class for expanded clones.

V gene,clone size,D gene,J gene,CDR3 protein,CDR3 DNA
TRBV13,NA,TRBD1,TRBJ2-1,CASSWSGTGVHNEQFF,TGTGCCAGCAGCTGGTCCGGGACAGGGGTGCACAATGAGCAGTTCTTC
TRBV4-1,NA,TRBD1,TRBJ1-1,CTSSQGPVGQGITEAFF,TGCACCAGCAGCCAGGGTCCCGTAGGACAGGGTATTACTGAAGCTTTCTTT
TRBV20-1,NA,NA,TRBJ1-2,CSASAATYGYTF,TGCAGTGCTAGCGCCGCGACTTATGGCTACACCTTC
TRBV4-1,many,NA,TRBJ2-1,CASSQGRHNEQFF,TGCGCCAGCAGCCAAGGGCGACACAATGAGCAGTTCTTC
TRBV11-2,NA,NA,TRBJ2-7,CASSLKGGGPAHYEQYF,TGTGCCAGCAGCCTTAAGGGGGGGGGGCCTGCCCACTACGAGCAGTACTTC
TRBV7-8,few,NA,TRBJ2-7,CASSLRVGAYEQYF,TGTGCCAGCAGCTTGCGGGTGGGTGCCTACGAGCAGTACTTC
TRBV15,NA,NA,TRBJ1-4,CATSRAGVDEKPFF,TGTGCCACCAGCAGGGCAGGGGTAGATGAAAAACCGTTTTTT
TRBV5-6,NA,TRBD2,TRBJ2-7,CASSSGLVGDEQYF,TGTGCCAGCAGCTCAGGACTAGTAGGTGACGAGCAGTACTTC
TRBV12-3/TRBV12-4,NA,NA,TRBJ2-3,CASSLRTSNTQYF,TGTGCCAGCAGTTTACGGACATCCAATACGCAGTATTTT
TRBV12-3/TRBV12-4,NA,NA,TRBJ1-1,CASSGPSWTTEAFF,TGTGCCAGCAGTGGACCCTCTTGGACGACTGAAGCTTTCTTT
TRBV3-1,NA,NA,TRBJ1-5,CASSQRDRGFEQPQHF,TGTGCCAGCAGCCAACGGGATCGGGGGTTCGAGCAGCCCCAGCATTTT
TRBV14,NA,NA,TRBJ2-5,CASSQEGYWNEQYF,TGTGCCAGCAGCCAAGAGGGGTATTGGAATGAGCAGTACTTC
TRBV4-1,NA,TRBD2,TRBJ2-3,CASSQEDGGGGVLSSTDTQYF,TGCGCCAGCAGCCAAGAAGATGGTGGCGGGGGGGTCCTATCTAGCACAGATACGCAGTATTTT
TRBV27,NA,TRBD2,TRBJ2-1,CASSLPPRLAGSVEQFF,TGTGCCAGCAGTTTACCCCCTCGGCTAGCGGGTTCGGTTGAGCAGTTCTTC
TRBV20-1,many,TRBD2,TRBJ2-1,CSARVSSGGYGNEQFF,TGCAGTGCTAGAGTTTCTAGCGGGGGGTATGGGAATGAGCAGTTCTTC
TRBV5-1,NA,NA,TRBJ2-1,CASSSSWDFYNEQFF,TGCGCCAGCAGCTCGAGCTGGGACTTCTACAATGAGCAGTTCTTC
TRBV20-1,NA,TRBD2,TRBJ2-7,CSARDHRLAGVYEQYF,TGCAGTGCTAGAGATCATCGCCTAGCGGGAGTCTACGAGCAGTACTTC
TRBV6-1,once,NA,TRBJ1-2,CASTETPGYGYTF,TGTGCCAGCACGGAGACACCCGGCTATGGCTACACCTTC
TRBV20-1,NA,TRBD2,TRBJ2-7,CSARDMTSGLYERYF,TGCAGTGCTAGAGATATGACTAGCGGGCTCTACGAGCGGTACTTC
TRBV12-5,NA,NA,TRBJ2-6,CASGSDGSGANVLTF,TGTGCTAGTGGTTCAGACGGCTCTGGGGCCAACGTCCTGACTTTC
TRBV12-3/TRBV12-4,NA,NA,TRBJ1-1,CASSLVGGGKTEAFF,TGTGCCAGCAGTTTAGTGGGGGGAGGGAAAACTGAAGCTTTCTTT
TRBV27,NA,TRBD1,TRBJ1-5,CASGTGGTSNQPQHF,TGTGCCAGTGGGACAGGTGGGACGAGCAATCAGCCCCAGCATTTT
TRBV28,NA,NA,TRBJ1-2,CASSGVREEDYGYTF,TGTGCCAGCAGTGGGGTCAGGGAAGAAGACTATGGCTACACCTTC
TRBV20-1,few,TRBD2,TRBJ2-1,CSASPGLAGGVSYNEQFF,TGCAGTGCTAGTCCGGGACTAGCGGGGGGAGTATCCTACAATGAGCAGTTCTTC
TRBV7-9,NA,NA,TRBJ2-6,CASSLVLGNSGANVLTF,TGTGCCAGCAGCTTAGTTCTGGGTAACTCTGGGGCCAACGTCCTGACTTTC
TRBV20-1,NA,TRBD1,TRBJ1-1,CSASGQGARPTEAFF,TGCAGTGCTAGTGGACAGGGGGCCCGGCCCACTGAAGCTTTCTTT
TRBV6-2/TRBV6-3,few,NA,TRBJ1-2,CASSYSLYGYTF,TGTGCCAGCAGTTACTCTCTCTATGGCTACACCTTC
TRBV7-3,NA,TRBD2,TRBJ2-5,CASSFSGGAPETQYF,TGTGCCAGCAGCTTTAGCGGGGGGGCCCCCGAGACCCAGTACTTC
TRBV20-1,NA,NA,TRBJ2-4,CSASGLLAKNIQYF,TGCAGTGCTAGCGGGCTTCTAGCCAAAAACATTCAGTACTTC
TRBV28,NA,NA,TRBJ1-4,CASSETTDEKLFF,TGTGCCAGCAGTGAAACAACAGATGAAAAACTGTTTTTT
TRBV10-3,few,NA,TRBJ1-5,CAISVGNQPQHF,TGTGCCATCAGTGTCGGTAATCAGCCCCAGCATTTT
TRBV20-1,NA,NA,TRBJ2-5,CSAEGVQETQYF,TGCAGTGCCGAGGGTGTCCAAGAGACCCAGTACTTC
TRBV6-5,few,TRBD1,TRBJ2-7,CASSLYTGAYEQYF,TGTGCCAGCAGCCTTTATACAGGGGCCTACGAGCAGTACTTC
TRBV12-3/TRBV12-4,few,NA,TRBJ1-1,CASTPRGVVMNTEAFF,TGTGCCAGCACCCCGAGGGGGGTCGTCATGAACACTGAAGCTTTCTTT
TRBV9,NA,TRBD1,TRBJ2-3,CASSALQGWVTDTQYF,TGTGCCAGCAGCGCACTACAGGGGTGGGTCACAGATACGCAGTATTTT
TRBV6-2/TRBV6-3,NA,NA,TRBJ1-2,CASGPYGYTF,TGTGCCAGCGGGCCGTATGGCTACACCTTC
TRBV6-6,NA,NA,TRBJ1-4,CASSPSGLGEKLFF,TGTGCCAGCAGTCCATCGGGATTAGGTGAAAAACTGTTTTTT
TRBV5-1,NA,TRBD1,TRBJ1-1,CASSLRDSEAFF,TGCGCCAGCAGCCTCCGGGACAGTGAAGCTTTCTTT
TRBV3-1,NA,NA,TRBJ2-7,CASRRTEGFEQYF,TGTGCCAGCCGAAGGACGGAGGGTTTCGAGCAGTACTTC
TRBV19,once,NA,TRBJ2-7,CASSPPGRDTYEQYF,TGTGCCAGTAGTCCCCCGGGGCGGGATACCTACGAGCAGTACTTC
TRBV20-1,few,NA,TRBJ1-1,CSAAGRGRANTEAFF,TGCAGTGCCGCGGGCCGGGGCAGGGCGAACACTGAAGCTTTCTTT
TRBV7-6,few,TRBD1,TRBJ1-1,CASSPDRGEAFF,TGTGCCAGCAGCCCAGACAGGGGTGAAGCTTTCTTT
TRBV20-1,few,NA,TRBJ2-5,CSAGGQNQETQYF,TGCAGTGCCGGGGGGCAGAATCAAGAGACCCAGTACTTC
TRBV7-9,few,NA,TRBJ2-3,CASSLRGPFGSTDTQYF,TGTGCCAGCAGCTTACGTGGGCCTTTTGGTAGCACAGATACGCAGTATTTT
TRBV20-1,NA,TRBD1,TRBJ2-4,CSARETGGLSKNIQYF,TGCAGTGCTAGGGAGACAGGGGGCTTGTCCAAAAACATTCAGTACTTC